Listed below are T cell receptor beta chains from one sample, sequenced in a study of PD-1 blockade in classical Hodgkin lymphoma. Only in-frame clones appear in the TCRdb table, and some are missing; sequencing was by immunoSEQ multiplex PCR. Found here are about 99,000 clones, approximately 80% of them singletons; the top ten hold roughly 15%. Sequencing was performed on peripheral blood mononuclear cells (PBMCs), taken before the second cycle of nivolumab. The receptor set was obtained from a human donor with classical Hodgkin lymphoma. Both conserved end residues are part of each CDR3. D genes are given only for firm matches. Size values are once, few and many counts, or a class for expanded clones, and some rows have none.

>TRBJ2-3|TRBV5-4|.|TRBD2
CASSRPGLAGGRTSTDTQYF
TGTGCCAGCAGCAGGCCGGGACTAGCGGGAGGGAGGACTAGCACAGATACGCAGTATTTT
>TRBJ2-1|TRBV19|.|.
CASSIVGGTSYNEQFF
TGTGCCAGTAGTATCGTTGGGGGGACCTCCTACAATGAGCAGTTCTTC
>TRBJ2-5|TRBV7-2|.|.
CASSLGGQETQYF
TGTGCCAGCAGCTTAGGCGGGCAAGAGACCCAGTACTTC
>TRBJ1-2|TRBV9|.|.
CASSETAFNYGYTF
TGTGCCAGCAGCGAGACAGCCTTTAACTATGGCTACACCTTC
>TRBJ1-5|TRBV2|.|.
CASSADIDQPQHF
TGTGCCAGCAGTGCGGACATCGATCAGCCCCAGCATTTT
>TRBJ2-7|TRBV11-2|.|.
CASSFGSRALVYEQYF
TGTGCCAGCAGCTTTGGATCCCGGGCGTTGGTCTACGAGCAGTACTTC
>TRBJ1-2|TRBV28|.|.
CASRPLDGADYGYTF
TGTGCCAGCAGGCCCCTTGACGGGGCCGACTATGGCTACACCTTC
>TRBJ2-2|TRBV6-6|few|.
CASSINGLPNTGELFF
TGTGCCAGCAGTATCAATGGGCTACCGAACACCGGGGAGCTGTTTTTT
>TRBJ2-7|TRBV5-1|.|.
CASSLDVQILYEQYF
TGCGCCAGCAGCTTGGACGTTCAGATCCTCTACGAGCAGTACTTC
>TRBJ2-3|TRBV5-1|once|.
CASSMARSRGFPTDTQYF
TGCGCCAGCAGCATGGCAAGGTCTCGAGGATTTCCCACAGATACGCAGTATTTT
>TRBJ1-1|TRBV6-1|.|TRBD1
CASSPLWGQATEAFF
TGTGCCAGCAGTCCCTTATGGGGACAGGCCACTGAAGCTTTCTTT
>TRBJ2-7|TRBV6-1|.|TRBD1
CASRGPRTGSYEQYF
TGTGCCAGCAGGGGGCCCAGGACAGGATCCTACGAGCAGTACTTC
>TRBJ2-1|TRBV11-2|.|TRBD2
CASSLVASGSGEQFF
TGTGCCAGCAGCTTAGTGGCTAGCGGGAGCGGTGAGCAGTTCTTC
>TRBJ1-5|TRBV10-3|.|.
CAISESRPSNQPQHF
TGTGCCATCAGTGAGTCCCGGCCAAGCAATCAGCCCCAGCATTTT
>TRBJ1-2|TRBV19|.|TRBD1
CASSMTLQTGTGVGYTF
TGTGCCAGTAGTATGACTCTTCAGACCGGGACAGGGGTTGGCTACACCTTC
>TRBJ2-5|TRBV5-1|.|.
CASTNRGQGIQETQYF
TGCGCCAGCACAAATAGGGGTCAGGGGATTCAAGAGACCCAGTACTTC
>TRBJ2-3|TRBV27|.|TRBD2
CASSSLAGGFTDTQYF
TGTGCCAGCAGTTCCCTAGCGGGAGGGTTCACAGATACGCAGTATTTT
>TRBJ2-6|TRBV10-3|.|.
CAISGFGGVGANVLTF
TGTGCCATCAGTGGCTTCGGAGGGGTTGGGGCCAACGTCCTGACTTTC
>TRBJ2-3|TRBV5-1|.|.
CASSLPAGADTQYF
TGCGCCAGCAGCTTGCCGGCGGGCGCAGATACGCAGTATTTT
>TRBJ1-4|TRBV7-9|.|.
CASSYTAPREEKLFF
TGTGCCAGCAGCTATACGGCCCCCCGTGAAGAAAAACTGTTTTTT
>TRBJ2-1|TRBV11-3|.|TRBD2
CASSPRLASNEQFF
TGTGCCAGCAGTCCGAGACTAGCCTCCAATGAGCAGTTCTTC
>TRBJ1-1|TRBV7-5|.|.
CVRSYSEAFF
TGTGTCAGAAGCTATTCCGAGGCTTTCTTT
>TRBJ1-5|TRBV18|.|.
CASSLRGVNQPQHF
TGTGCCAGCTCACTCCGGGGGGTTAATCAGCCCCAGCATTTT
>TRBJ2-7|TRBV5-1|.|TRBD2
CASSLATGLAASYEQYF
TGCGCCAGCAGCTTGGCTACGGGACTAGCGGCTTCCTACGAGCAGTACTTC
>TRBJ1-1|TRBV11-3|.|.
CASSLNGGNTEAFF
TGTGCCAGCAGCTTAAACGGGGGGAACACTGAAGCTTTCTTT
>TRBJ1-2|TRBV15|.|.
CATSREGGVKDYGYTF
TGTGCCACCAGCAGAGAAGGAGGGGTGAAGGACTATGGCTACACCTTC
>TRBJ2-7|TRBV19|.|TRBD2
CASRFSAGTDEQYF
TGTGCCAGTAGATTTTCAGCGGGAACGGACGAGCAGTACTTC
>TRBJ1-2|TRBV2|.|TRBD1
CASSEGTGIGYGYTF
TGTGCCAGCAGTGAGGGGACAGGGATTGGCTATGGCTACACCTTC
>TRBJ2-7|TRBV5-1|.|.
CASSLEAESYEQYF
TGCGCCAGCAGCTTGGAGGCAGAGAGCTACGAGCAGTACTTC
>TRBJ2-4|TRBV13|.|.
CASSLGPGTMGHQNIQYF
TGTGCCAGCAGCTTAGGCCCTGGCACCATGGGCCATCAAAACATTCAGTACTTC
>TRBJ2-3|TRBV5-1|.|.
CASSSGIGASPDTQYF
TGCGCCAGCAGCTCGGGCATCGGCGCTAGTCCGGATACGCAGTATTTT
>TRBJ2-7|TRBV7-6|.|TRBD1
CASSLAGTGPYEQYF
TGTGCCAGCAGCTTAGCGGGGACAGGACCCTACGAGCAGTACTTC
>TRBJ2-7|TRBV4-2|.|.
CASSQEDSSYEQYF
TGTGCCAGCAGCCAAGAGGACTCTTCCTACGAGCAGTACTTC